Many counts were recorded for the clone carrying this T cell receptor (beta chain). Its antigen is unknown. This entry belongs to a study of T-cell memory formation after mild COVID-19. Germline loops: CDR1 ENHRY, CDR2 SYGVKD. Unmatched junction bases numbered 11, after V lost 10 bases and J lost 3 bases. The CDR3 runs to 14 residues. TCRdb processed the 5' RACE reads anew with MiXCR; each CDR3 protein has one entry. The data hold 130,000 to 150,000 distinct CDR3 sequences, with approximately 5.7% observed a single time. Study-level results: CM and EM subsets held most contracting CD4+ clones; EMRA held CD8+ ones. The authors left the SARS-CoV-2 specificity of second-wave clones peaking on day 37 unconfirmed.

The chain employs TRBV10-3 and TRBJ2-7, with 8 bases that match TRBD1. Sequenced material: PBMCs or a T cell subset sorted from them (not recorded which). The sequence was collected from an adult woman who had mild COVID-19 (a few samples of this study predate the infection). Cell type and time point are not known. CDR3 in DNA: TGTGCCACCAGGTCGGGACAGGCGGACTACGAGCAGTACTTC. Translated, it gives CATRSGQADYEQYF.